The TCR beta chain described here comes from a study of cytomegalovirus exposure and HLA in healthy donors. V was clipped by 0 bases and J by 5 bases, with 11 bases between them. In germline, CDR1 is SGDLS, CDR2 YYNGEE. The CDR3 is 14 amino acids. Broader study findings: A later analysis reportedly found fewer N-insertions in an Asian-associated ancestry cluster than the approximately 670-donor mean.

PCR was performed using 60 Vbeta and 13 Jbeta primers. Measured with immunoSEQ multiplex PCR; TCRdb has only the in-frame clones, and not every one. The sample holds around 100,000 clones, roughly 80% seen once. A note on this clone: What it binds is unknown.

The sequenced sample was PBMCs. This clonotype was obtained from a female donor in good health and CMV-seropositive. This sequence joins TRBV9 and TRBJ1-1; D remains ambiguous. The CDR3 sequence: CASSVDPGRTEAFF. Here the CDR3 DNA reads TGTGCCAGCAGCGTAGATCCGGGGAGGACTGAAGCTTTCTTT.